This T cell receptor beta chain was sequenced during a study of T cells in narcolepsy. To note about this clone: The antigen remains unidentified.

In germline, CDR1 is MNHEY, CDR2 SVGAGI. The CDR3 contains 16 residues. Germline trimming cut 0 bases from V and 7 bases from J; bases unmatched to any gene: 7. General study findings and limits: Blood of same and different patients, but not healthy controls, reportedly held recurring autoreactive clonotypes.

Sequencing used immunoSEQ multiplex PCR; TCRdb keeps in-frame clones, though not all of them. The data hold 25,000 to 35,000 clones, with almost 90% observed a single time. Sequenced material: CD45RA- memory CD4+ T cells from PBMCs. This chain joins TRBV6-5 and TRBJ2-1, with TRBD2 identical over 9 bases. This sequence originates from a human donor with narcolepsy. The CDR3 spells CASSYSIIAGVNEQFF. For the CDR3, the DNA is TGTGCCAGCAGTTACTCGATAATAGCGGGAGTGAATGAGCAGTTCTTC.